The 8 T cell receptor beta chains listed next were all sequenced from one sample in a study of blood T cells in healthy people across ages (dated by TCRdb to about 2015). To prepare the library, 5' RACE was applied. TCRdb records Illumina HiSeq 2500 as the sequencer. A second PCR of about 7 to 12 cycles was run with a J-beta primer mix and a sample-barcoded 5' primer. TCRdb handled the public reads itself, with Q25 trimming in fastp and clone calling in MiXCR, and kept productive beta chains. Under each unique CDR3 protein, matching rows form one entry showing the most common genes and DNA. The sample includes 1.5 million to 2 million distinct CDR3 sequences, with approximately 28% observed a single time. Of the sample, 7.7% is held by the ten largest clones. Sequencing input: blood. The receptors were sampled from a woman aged 25 to 39 in good health.

As DNA, the CDR3 is TGTGCCAGCAGCTTAGTAGACATGAACACTGAAGCTTTCTTT. This codes for CASSLVDMNTEAFF. The chain links TRBV7-9 to TRBJ1-1; D call uncertain. V lost 1 base to trimming and J lost 0 bases, with 6 bases between them. Germline V gene data show CDR1 as SEHNR and CDR2 as FQNEAQ (reference sequence). There are 14 residues in the CDR3.

This clonotype was recorded a few times. Here the CDR3 DNA reads TGCAGTGCTATCCCTAAATGGAGCAATGAGCAGTTCTTC. Its protein is CSAIPKWSNEQFF. The rearrangement links TRBV20-1 to TRBJ2-1, with D unresolved. Germline V gene data show CDR1 as DFQATT and CDR2 as SNEGSKA (reference sequence). The CDR3 covers 13 residues. The ends were cut back, 4 bases at V and 6 bases at J, with 13 bases in the middle.

This clonotype was detected only a few times. The rearrangement uses TRBV6-2 or TRBV6-3 and TRBJ1-1; tentative D call: TRBD1 (6 bases). CDR3 length: 15 amino acids. Trimming cost V 6 bases and J 0 bases, with 14 bases left between them. Germline assignment: CDR1 MNHEY and CDR2 SVGEGT. The CDR3 nucleotides are TGTGCCAGCAGGCCCGGACAGAACATGAACACTGAAGCTTTCTTT. Translated: CASRPGQNMNTEAFF.

V usage is TRBV14 and J usage is TRBJ2-1; D possibly corresponds to TRBD1 (5 bases). CDR3 size: 13 residues. V was trimmed by 4 bases and J by 9 bases, leaving 13 bases between them. The V gene's germline CDR1 is SGHDN and CDR2 FVKESK. The CDR3 DNA sequence: TGTGCCAGCAGCCGCCTGACAGTTTTTGAGCAGTTCTTC. Its protein product is CASSRLTVFEQFF.

The V and J genes are TRBV5-1 and TRBJ1-2; 12 bases are shared with TRBD1. Unmatched junction bases numbered 2, after V lost 3 bases and J lost 5 bases. This CDR3 is built from 14 residues. Germline-derived CDR1 and CDR2 are SGHRS and YFSETQ. For the CDR3, the DNA is TGCGCCAGCAGCTGGGACAGGGGGCCTTATGGCTACACCTTC. It codes for CASSWDRGPYGYTF.

This clonotype was counted ten times or more. This chain uses TRBV10-3 with TRBJ2-1; D is perhaps TRBD1 or TRBD2 (6 bases each). Germline values: CDR1 ENHRY, CDR2 SYGVKD. V was pared by 7 bases and J by 8 bases, with 21 bases between. This CDR3 has 15 amino acids. DNA for the CDR3: TGTGCCATCAAAGGGGGGCTGAGGGAAAACGATGAGCAGTTCTTC. As protein: CAIKGGLRENDEQFF.

The sample holds many counts of this clonotype. This chain joins TRBV7-2 and TRBJ1-2, with 9 bases that match TRBD1. Losses at the gene ends were 5 bases for V and 0 bases for J; bases not matched to a gene: 4. This CDR3 region has 15 residues. CDR1 SGHTA and CDR2 FQGNSA come from the germline V gene. CDR3 nucleotides: TGTGCCAGCAGCCGGCGGGACAGGGCTAACTATGGCTACACCTTC. Its protein is CASSRRDRANYGYTF.

The gene calls are TRBV9 and TRBJ2-3; TRBD2 matches at 7 bases. CDR1 and CDR2 from the germline V gene are SGDLS and YYNGEE. This CDR3 has 16 residues. J gave up 2 bases and V 3 bases, and 9 bases lay outside the gene matches. CDR3 residues: CASSAKPGLITDTQYF. Written as DNA, the CDR3 is TGTGCCAGCAGCGCGAAACCGGGACTAATCACAGATACGCAGTATTTT.